The 25 T cell receptor beta chains in this list originate from one sample, sequenced in a study of T cells in Graves' hyperthyroidism and ophthalmopathy. Amplified regions were TCR beta CDR3 sequences from RNA transcripts. First-round RT-PCR targeting the TCR CDR3 was performed with the HTBI primer set. TCRdb re-analysed the multiplex PCR reads in MiXCR, keeping a single row per CDR3 protein. This repertoire shows some 600,000 distinct CDR3 sequences, around 14% found once; its top ten account for 4.5% to 6%. The sample comprised blood. These receptors all stem from a woman under 40 with Graves' hyperthyroidism that later progressed to Graves' ophthalmopathy.

This clonotype was picked up a small number of times. This chain uses TRBV19 with TRBJ1-1; D may be TRBD1 (5 bases). The CDR3 totals 15 residues. CDR1 and CDR2 from the germline V gene are LNHDA and SQIVND (reference sequence). V lost 4 bases and J 0 bases, leaving 12 bases between the germline ends. In DNA, the CDR3 is TGTGCCAGTAGTACCCCGAGGGGATTGAACACTGAAGCTTTCTTT. Translating it yields CASSTPRGLNTEAFF. Complete variable domain (other parts from reference TRBV19 and TRBJ1-1): DGGITQSPKYLFRKEGQNVTLSCEQNLNHDAMYWYRQDPGQGLRLIYYSQIVNDFQKGDIAEGYSVSREKKESFPLTVTSAQKNPTAFYLCASSTPRGLNTEAFFGQGTRLTVV.

Turning to this clonotype: Its ends do not fully match the called genes, so a read error is possible. J is TRBJ2-7 and V is TRBV11-3, with 8 nucleotides matching TRBD1. The CDR3 extends over 16 amino acids. Germline CDR1 reads SGHNT; CDR2 reads YENEEA. In nucleotides, the CDR3 is TGTGCCAGCAGCTCCCGTTCGGGACAGGCTACCTACGAGCACTACTTC. It translates to CASSSRSGQATYEHYF.

This clonotype was detected many times. The genes are TRBV7-9 and TRBJ2-1; D is uncertain. V shed 1 base and J shed 2 bases, with 9 bases lying between them. CDR3 length equals 15 residues. In germline, CDR1 is SEHNR, CDR2 FQNEAQ (reference sequence). The CDR3 loop is CASSLGDMTYNEQFF. CDR3 nucleotide sequence: TGTGCCAGCAGCTTAGGGGATATGACCTACAATGAGCAGTTCTTC.

This clonotype was counted only a few times. This rearrangement joins TRBV19 to TRBJ1-1; weak D call: TRBD1 (6 bases). CDR1 and CDR2 (germline): LNHDA, SQIVND (reference sequence). CDR3 size: 16 residues. V was trimmed by 6 bases and J by 0 bases, leaving 17 bases between them. The CDR3 reads CASRRRAGDMNTEAFF. The DNA of the CDR3 is TGTGCCAGTAGGAGAAGGGCCGGGGACATGAACACTGAAGCTTTCTTT.

This clonotype was counted many times. The V call is TRBV6-1, the J call TRBJ2-2; 9 bases align to TRBD2. The CDR3 runs 15 residues. The V gene end was trimmed by 4 bases and the J gene end by 5 bases; junction bases not matched to a gene: 5. CDR1 is MNHNS and CDR2 is SASEGT in the germline V gene. The chain's CDR3 is CASSGAGGWTGELFF. The CDR3 DNA reads TGTGCCAGCAGTGGAGCGGGAGGATGGACCGGGGAGCTGTTTTTT.

This clonotype came up many times. As DNA, the CDR3 is TGTGCCAGCAGCTTAGATCGGAGCGGGAACACCGGGGAGCTGTTTTTT. It is translated as CASSLDRSGNTGELFF. V usage is TRBV11-2 and J usage is TRBJ2-2; D might be TRBD2 (5 bases). Between the trimmed V and J ends, which lost 0 bases and 1 base, there was a span of 9 bases. Germline V gene data show CDR1 as SGHAT and CDR2 as FQNNGV. The CDR3 sequence is 16 residues long.

Concerning this clonotype: At one end the junction does not follow the germline gene, possibly because of a read error. The rearrangement joins TRBV11-2 to TRBJ2-7; the match to TRBD2 covers 7 bases. CDR3 size: 15 residues. Germline CDR1 reads SGHAT; CDR2 reads FQNNGV. The CDR3 DNA reads TGCGCCAGCAGCTTGATCCCTGGCGGGAGCTACGAGCAGTACTTC. This sequence encodes CASSLIPGGSYEQYF.

A word on this clonotype: This could be a read error, since a much larger clone is one nucleotide away. The chain links TRBV27 to TRBJ1-1; possible D gene TRBD1, 6 bases. The germline V gene encodes CDR1 MNHEY and CDR2 SMNVEV (reference sequence). The CDR3 extends over 13 amino acids. The CDR3 nucleotides read TGTGCCGGCAGTCACCGTCAGGACAGTGAAGCTTTCTTT. Translated, it gives CAGSHRQDSEAFF.

The J gene is TRBJ2-3, the V gene TRBV30; D perhaps matches TRBD2 (6 bases). The length of the CDR3 is 13 residues. Per the germline V gene, CDR1 is GTSNPN and CDR2 is SVGIG (reference sequence). In DNA form, the CDR3 reads TGTGCGGGACTCTACCCTAGCACAGATACGCAGTATTTT. This gives the protein CAGLYPSTDTQYF.

For this clonotype: With a much larger clone just one base away, this may be a read error. The chain recombines TRBV12-3 or TRBV12-4 with TRBJ1-4; D is unresolved. The CDR3 runs to 14 residues. The CDR3 DNA reads as TGTGCCAGCAGCTCCCAGGTCCGTAATGAAAAACTGTCTTTT. It codes for CASSSQVRNEKLSF.

This clonotype was seen many times. The chain links TRBV19 to TRBJ1-1; D is ambiguous. This CDR3 spans 14 amino acids. Trimming cost V 7 bases and J 3 bases, with 15 bases left between them. Germline values: CDR1 LNHDA, CDR2 SQIVND (reference sequence). The CDR3 DNA reads as TGTGCCAGTACCCTCGATCCGGGATACACTGAAGCTTTCTTT. Amino acid sequence: CASTLDPGYTEAFF.

The CDR3 DNA reads TGTGCCAGCAGCAAGAACTTACCAGGGGGGGGTGAGCAGTACTTC. Its translation: CASSKNLPGGGEQYF. V usage is TRBV12-3 or TRBV12-4 and J usage is TRBJ2-7; TRBD1 or TRBD2 may be the D gene (7 bases each). The CDR3 length is 15 residues. Trimming took 6 bases from V and 7 from J, leaving 22 bases between them.

The rearrangement uses TRBV6-1 and TRBJ2-3; either TRBD1 or TRBD2 may fit D (5 bases each). The CDR3 totals 16 residues. CDR1 and CDR2 (germline): MNHNS, SASEGT. V was clipped by 1 base and J by 0 bases, with 11 bases between them. The CDR3, as DNA: TGTGCCAGCAGTGAAGATCCCGGGGCTAGCACAGATACGCAGTATTTT. Encoded protein: CASSEDPGASTDTQYF.

This clonotype was found a few times. This chain joins TRBV7-9 and TRBJ2-1; 13 bases are a match to TRBD2. The CDR3 contains 19 residues. The germline CDR1 and CDR2 sequences are SEHNR and FQNEAQ (reference sequence). With 0 bases clipped from V and 1 base from J, the junction kept 6 bases outside the gene matches. CDR3: CASSLAYGLAGESYNEQFF. For the CDR3, the DNA is TGTGCCAGCAGCTTAGCGTACGGACTAGCGGGAGAGTCCTACAATGAGCAGTTCTTC. Together with reference TRBV7-9 and TRBJ2-1, the CDR3 gives the full variable domain: DTGVSQNPRHKITKRGQNVTFRCDPISEHNRLYWYRQTLGQGPEFLTYFQNEAQLEKSRLLSDRFSAERPKGSFSTLEIQRTEQGDSAMYLCASSLAYGLAGESYNEQFFGPGTRLTVL.

This clonotype has more than one count but fewer than ten. This rearrangement joins TRBV30 to TRBJ2-6; D gene ambiguous. Germline assignment: CDR1 GTSNPN and CDR2 SVGIG (reference sequence). V gave up 5 bases and J gave up 12 bases, with 14 bases separating them. The CDR3 length is 12 residues. CDR3 sequence (DNA): TGTGCCTGGTTAGACATGAACTTCGTCCTGACTTTC. Its protein is CAWLDMNFVLTF.

This clonotype has just one count. The rearrangement joins TRBV6-2 or TRBV6-3 to TRBJ1-1; 7 bases align to TRBD1. The junction had 9 bases not matched to a gene; V was cut back by 0 bases and J by 8 bases. The CDR3 extends over 15 amino acids. Germline values: CDR1 MNHEY, CDR2 SVGEGT. This CDR3 is CASSYSFQGEGEAFF. The CDR3 DNA reads TGTGCCAGCAGTTACTCATTCCAGGGGGAAGGAGAAGCTTTCTTT.

This clonotype was seen many times. The rearrangement uses TRBV7-9 and TRBJ2-5; 8 bases fit TRBD2. The V and J ends lost 5 bases and 2 bases, in that order; junction bases with no gene match: 10. The germline CDR1 and CDR2 sequences are SEHNR and FQNEAQ (reference sequence). The CDR3 covers 16 residues. Here the CDR3 DNA reads TGTGCCAGCAGCCCCCGGGTAGCGGGGCCTCAAGAGACCCAGTACTTC. Translation: CASSPRVAGPQETQYF.

The chain couples TRBV9 to TRBJ1-6; no definite D call. V was trimmed by 0 bases and J by 0 bases, leaving 13 bases between them. The CDR3 runs 18 residues. Germline CDR1 and CDR2: SGDLS and YYNGEE. The CDR3 DNA sequence: TGTGCCAGCAGCGTAGAAGCCACGACGAGCTCCTATAATTCACCCCTCCACTTT. The encoded protein is CASSVEATTSSYNSPLHF.

The rearrangement joins TRBV6-2 or TRBV6-3 to TRBJ2-6; 10 nucleotides match TRBD1. This CDR3 spans 16 amino acids. Trimming removed 7 bases from V and 4 bases from J; junction bases left unmatched: 7. Germline assignment: CDR1 MNHEY and CDR2 SVGEGT. For the CDR3, the DNA is TGTGCCAGCACCCCCGGGACAGGGGCGGGGGCCAACGTCCTGACTTTC. Protein product: CASTPGTGAGANVLTF.

The chain links TRBV29-1 to TRBJ2-1, with 11 bases fitting TRBD2. Germline assignment: CDR1 SQVTM and CDR2 ANQGSEA. J lost 5 bases, V lost 7 bases, and 7 bases had no gene match. The CDR3 runs to 14 residues. The CDR3 loop is CSAAGTSGHNEQFF. The CDR3 nucleotides read TGCAGCGCGGCCGGGACTAGCGGCCACAATGAGCAGTTCTTC.

Worth noting for this clonotype: A much larger clone differs by one base, so this may be a read error. This chain links TRBV27 with TRBJ2-1, with 16 bases identical to TRBD2. The J segment lost 6 bases and the V segment lost 4 bases, leaving 6 bases of the junction unmatched. From germline, CDR1 is MNHEY and CDR2 SMNVEV (reference sequence). The CDR3 is 17 residues long. The CDR3 loop reads CASSWGLAGGPFNEQFF. The CDR3 DNA sequence: TGTGCCAGCAGTTGGGGACTAGCGGGAGGGCCTTTCAATGAGCAGTTCTTC.

This clonotype was counted at least ten times. The chain employs TRBV24-1 and TRBJ1-3; D is unresolved. There are 13 residues in the CDR3. Deletions cut 4 bases from V and 5 bases from J, with 8 bases between. Per the germline V gene, CDR1 is KGHDR and CDR2 is SFDVKD. Written as DNA, the CDR3 is TGTGCCACCAGTGACCCAGACAGAAACACCATATATTTT. Amino acid sequence: CATSDPDRNTIYF.

This clonotype was seen repeatedly, ten times or more. This chain links TRBV27 with TRBJ2-3; 7 positions agree with TRBD2. The length of the CDR3 is 16 residues. CDR1 is MNHEY, CDR2 SMNVEV, per germline (reference sequence). V lost 5 bases and J lost 1; bases outside the gene matches: 9. The CDR3 protein is CASSPLGGSGTDTQYF. DNA of the CDR3: TGTGCCAGCAGTCCCTTAGGCGGGAGTGGCACAGATACGCAGTATTTT.

A few counts support this clonotype. The chain is built from TRBV7-8 and TRBJ2-2; D is possibly TRBD2 (6 bases). Per the germline V gene, CDR1 is SGHVS and CDR2 is FQNEAQ. There are 17 residues in the CDR3. The V gene lost 5 bases and the J gene lost 1 base, with 17 bases spanning the gap. The CDR3: CASSASDPGLNTGELFF. DNA for the CDR3: TGTGCCAGCAGCGCTTCCGACCCGGGACTGAACACCGGGGAGCTGTTTTTT.

Ten or more counts support this clonotype. V usage is TRBV27 and J usage is TRBJ1-1, with D perhaps matching TRBD1 (5 bases). With 4 bases removed from V and 7 bases from J, the gap between germline ends came to 13 bases. This CDR3 has 13 residues. The V gene's germline CDR1 is MNHEY and CDR2 SMNVEV (reference sequence). The CDR3 spells CASSSWGGREAFF. CDR3 nucleotide sequence: TGTGCCAGCAGTTCTTGGGGGGGTCGTGAAGCTTTCTTT.